The next 31 T cell receptor beta chains were all read from a single sample in a study of neoadjuvant anti-PD-1 for oral cavity cancer. This table comes from immunoSEQ multiplex PCR, and its TCRdb copy is limited to in-frame clones, with some not included. The sample holds just over 65,000 clones, around 84% seen once. Time point: after neoadjuvant nivolumab, at surgical resection. Sequenced here: PBMCs, sampled after nivolumab (anti-PD-1) treatment. All receptors come from a person between 40 and 85 years old with oral cavity squamous cell carcinoma.

Points on this clone: The same CDR3 arises from other DNA sequences in this sample as well. The CDR3 sequence: CASSEESNQPQHF. In DNA, the CDR3 is TGTGCCAGCAGTGAAGAAAGCAATCAGCCCCAGCATTTT. The V and J genes are TRBV2 and TRBJ1-5; D unresolved. Looked up from germline, CDR1 is SNHLY and CDR2 is FYNNEI. This CDR3 is built from 13 residues. V gave up 1 base and J gave up 1 base, with 2 bases separating them.

This chain links TRBV15 with TRBJ2-7, with TRBD2 identical over 11 bases. With V trimmed by 2 bases and J by 5 bases, 8 bases remained unmatched. The CDR3 is 16 residues long. In germline, CDR1 is LNHNV, CDR2 YYDKDF (reference sequence). This CDR3 reads CATSRSRLAGSDEQYF. CDR3 bases: TGTGCCACCAGCAGATCCAGACTAGCGGGATCTGACGAGCAGTACTTC.

The genes are TRBV6-1 and TRBJ1-5, with D hard to call. Germline V gene sequence: CDR1 MNHNS, CDR2 SASEGT. The CDR3 is 13 amino acids. Trimming stripped 0 bases from V and 13 bases from J, with 13 bases between. This chain's CDR3 is CASSEAGSSLQHF. CDR3 in DNA: TGTGCCAGCAGTGAAGCCGGCTCCTCGCTTCAGCATTTT.

This clone was observed once. The chain is built from TRBV30 and TRBJ1-2; D is perhaps TRBD1 (6 bases). Looked up from germline, CDR1 is GTSNPN and CDR2 is SVGIG (reference sequence). The V and J ends lost 3 bases and 2 bases respectively, with 10 bases between them. The CDR3 has 13 amino acids. CDR3 amino acids: CAWRTGGNYGYTF. The CDR3 region has the DNA TGTGCCTGGAGGACAGGCGGGAACTATGGCTACACCTTC.

This clone was seen only once. This chain uses TRBV19 with TRBJ2-2; the D is unclear. Germline V gene data show CDR1 as LNHDA and CDR2 as SQIVND (reference sequence). CDR3 size: 13 residues. V dropped 4 bases and J dropped 0 bases, with 3 bases sitting between them. This CDR3 is CASSKANTGELFF. CDR3 sequence (DNA): TGTGCCAGTAGTAAGGCGAACACCGGGGAGCTGTTTTTT.

This sequence joins TRBV20-1 and TRBJ2-5; D gene ambiguous. From germline, CDR1 is DFQATT and CDR2 SNEGSKA (reference sequence). This CDR3 contains 11 residues. Trimming took 1 base from V and 4 from J, leaving 4 bases between them. CDR3 nucleotide sequence: TGCAGTGCTAGAGGGGTAGAGACCCAGTACTTC. Protein: CSARGVETQYF.

The chain recombines TRBV19 with TRBJ1-5, with D maybe TRBD1 (5 bases). The CDR3 contains 17 residues. Germline loops: CDR1 LNHDA, CDR2 SQIVND (reference sequence). Trimming left V 4 bases short and J 0 bases short, with 16 bases between. This chain's CDR3 is CASSTLSGLDSNQPQHF. CDR3 coding DNA: TGTGCCAGTAGTACCCTTTCGGGACTGGATAGCAATCAGCCCCAGCATTTT.

V usage is TRBV5-1 and J usage is TRBJ2-7; 9 nucleotides line up with TRBD1. This CDR3 contains 13 residues. CDR1 SGHRS and CDR2 YFSETQ come from the germline V gene. J gave up 7 bases and V 4 bases, and 6 bases lay outside the gene matches. CDR3 sequence: CASSVQGQGEQYF. The DNA of the CDR3 is TGCGCCAGCAGCGTACAGGGACAGGGTGAGCAGTACTTC.

The chain couples TRBV2 to TRBJ1-4, with D uncertain. V was cut by 4 bases and J by 3 bases, with 12 bases left in between. Germline assignment: CDR1 SNHLY and CDR2 FYNNEI. The CDR3 is 15 residues long. CDR3 region: CASSGRMGPNEKLFF. The CDR3 region has the DNA TGTGCCAGCAGTGGAAGAATGGGCCCTAATGAAAAACTGTTTTTT.

The genes are TRBV6-1 and TRBJ1-2; the D gene is possibly TRBD1 (5 bases). Trimming pared 4 bases from V and 5 bases from J, leaving 8 bases between. Germline assignment: CDR1 MNHNS and CDR2 SASEGT. The CDR3 consists of 12 residues. The CDR3 DNA reads TGTGCCAGCAGTGGGCCAGGGTATGGCTACACCTTC. Translated: CASSGPGYGYTF.

V gene TRBV7-8 combines with J gene TRBJ2-7; 8 bases line up with TRBD1. V was pared by 7 bases and J by 3 bases, with 8 bases of the junction left unmatched. The germline V gene encodes CDR1 SGHVS and CDR2 FQNEAQ. The CDR3 spans 14 residues. DNA for the CDR3: TGTGCCAGCAAATTAGGGACAGGAGACTACGAGCAGTACTTC. It specifies CASKLGTGDYEQYF.

The chain combines TRBV7-3 with TRBJ2-3, with D possibly being TRBD2 (6 bases). The ends were cut back, 3 bases at V and 3 bases at J, with 19 bases in the middle. Germline V gene lookup returns CDR1 SGHTA and CDR2 FQGTGA. This CDR3 comprises 17 residues. DNA for the CDR3: TGTGCCAGCAGCTTTTCTTCGACTGGCGGGAATACAGATACGCAGTATTTT. Translated: CASSFSSTGGNTDTQYF.

The J gene is TRBJ1-2, the V gene TRBV10-3; 9 positions match TRBD1. The CDR3 is 14 residues long. The V and J ends lost 4 bases and 4 bases, in that order; junction bases with no gene match: 4. Looked up from germline, CDR1 is ENHRY and CDR2 is SYGVKD. Here the CDR3 reads CAISAGTGIYGYTF. The CDR3 nucleotides are TGTGCCATCAGTGCCGGGACAGGGATCTATGGCTACACCTTC.

Only a few counts were recorded for this clone. Different DNA sequences within this sample yield the same CDR3. The rearrangement joins TRBV9 to TRBJ2-7; D is perhaps TRBD1 (5 bases). This CDR3 has 14 amino acids. Germline lookup yields CDR1 SGDLS and CDR2 YYNGEE. Trimming took off 0 bases at V and 0 bases at J, with 7 bases between the two ends. The DNA of the CDR3 is TGTGCCAGCAGCGTAGGACAGTCCTCCTACGAGCAGTACTTC. Residues: CASSVGQSSYEQYF.

For the CDR3, the DNA is TGTGCCAGCAGCTCCGAGCGGGGGTTAGAGCAGTACTTC. Residues: CASSSERGLEQYF. The chain joins TRBV5-4 to TRBJ2-7; TRBD2 matches 8 bases. The CDR3 has 13 residues. J gave up 7 bases and V 3 bases, and 6 bases lay outside the gene matches. CDR1 is SGHNT, CDR2 YYREEE, per germline (reference sequence).

V gene TRBV5-6 combines with J gene TRBJ2-5, with D tentatively TRBD2 (6 bases). The germline gives CDR1 SGHDT, CDR2 YYEEEE. V was shortened by 4 bases and J by 9 bases, with 13 bases between the two germline ends. This CDR3 region has 12 residues. The CDR3 nucleotides read TGTGCCAGCAGCATACAACTAGCACCCCAGTACTTC. It translates to CASSIQLAPQYF.

V and J are TRBV6-5 and TRBJ2-2; 8 nucleotides match TRBD1. Germline V lookup: CDR1 MNHEY, CDR2 SVGAGI. The trim removed 6 bases at V and 6 bases at J, leaving 9 bases unmatched. The CDR3 contains 15 residues. CDR3 loop: CASSPGGAWAGELFF. For the CDR3, the DNA is TGTGCCAGCAGCCCAGGGGGCGCTTGGGCCGGGGAGCTGTTTTTT.

V is TRBV4-1 and J is TRBJ2-7, with TRBD2 matching over 12 bases. Trimming removed 2 bases from V and 3 bases from J; junction bases left unmatched: 8. The CDR3 spans 17 residues. The germline gives CDR1 MGHRA, CDR2 YSYEKL. The CDR3 here is CASSQPTSGRKSYEQYF. The CDR3 coding sequence is TGCGCCAGCAGCCAACCGACTAGCGGGAGAAAAAGCTACGAGCAGTACTTC.

V usage is TRBV5-8 and J usage is TRBJ2-5; possibly TRBD2 for D (6 bases). Trimming took 4 bases from V and 4 from J, leaving 14 bases between them. CDR1 and CDR2 (germline): SGHTS, YDEGEE. This CDR3 region has 14 residues. The CDR3 region has the DNA TGTGCCAGCAGCCCCGGCCGGGGAGGAGAGACCCAGTACTTC. Protein: CASSPGRGGETQYF.

This clone was seen only once. This chain uses TRBV27 with TRBJ2-1; possible D gene TRBD2, 6 bases. The V gene lost 4 bases and the J gene lost 1 base, with 14 bases spanning the gap. CDR1 is MNHEY and CDR2 is SMNVEV in the germline V gene (reference sequence). The CDR3 runs 16 residues. CDR3 sequence reads: CASSWAGGNSYNEQFF. The CDR3 DNA follows: TGTGCCAGCAGTTGGGCCGGCGGGAATTCCTACAATGAGCAGTTCTTC.

The V and J genes are TRBV10-2 and TRBJ2-1, with a possible D match to TRBD2 (6 bases). With 10 bases removed from V and 8 bases from J, the gap between germline ends came to 24 bases. The CDR3 sequence is 15 residues long. Germline CDR1 reads WSHSY; CDR2 reads SAAADI. The CDR3 nucleotides read TGCGCCACACTTTCGGTTAGCGGTATTTCGTATGAGCAGTTCTTC. Encoded protein: CATLSVSGISYEQFF.

This clone has more than one count but fewer than ten. The chain uses TRBV18 and TRBJ1-5; 9 bases align to TRBD1. After removal of 3 bases from V and 4 bases from J, the junction contained 1 base not matched to a gene. This CDR3 has 14 amino acids. In germline, CDR1 is KGHSH, CDR2 LQKENI. The chain's CDR3 is CASSPTGGNQPQHF. DNA for the CDR3: TGTGCCAGCTCACCGACAGGGGGGAATCAGCCCCAGCATTTT.

The rearrangement uses TRBV19 and TRBJ1-5; D gene unclear. CDR3 size: 14 residues. Per the germline V gene, CDR1 is LNHDA and CDR2 is SQIVND (reference sequence). Trimming removed 10 bases at V and 0 bases at J, with 13 bases between. The chain's CDR3 is CATTTDGSNQPQHF. As DNA, the CDR3 is TGTGCCACTACCACTGACGGTAGCAATCAGCCCCAGCATTTT.

This chain connects TRBV19 to TRBJ1-2, with 7 bases lining up with TRBD1. From germline, CDR1 is LNHDA and CDR2 SQIVND (reference sequence). Losses at the gene ends were 7 bases for V and 2 bases for J; bases not matched to a gene: 13. The CDR3 contains 16 residues. The CDR3 protein is CASIASTGPLNYGYTF. The CDR3 DNA is TGTGCCAGTATTGCCTCGACAGGGCCCTTGAACTATGGCTACACCTTC. The variable domain in full, completed from reference TRBV19 and TRBJ1-2, reads DGGITQSPKYLFRKEGQNVTLSCEQNLNHDAMYWYRQDPGQGLRLIYYSQIVNDFQKGDIAEGYSVSREKKESFPLTVTSAQKNPTAFYLCASIASTGPLNYGYTFGSGTRLTVV.

J is TRBJ2-5 and V is TRBV5-1; 8 bases line up with TRBD2. The CDR3 is 16 amino acids. Germline assignment: CDR1 SGHRS and CDR2 YFSETQ. Trimming at V came to 0 bases and at J to 4 bases, leaving 8 bases not matched to a gene. The chain's CDR3 is CASSLELAVRRETQYF. For the CDR3, the DNA is TGCGCCAGCAGCTTGGAACTAGCGGTGAGGAGAGAGACCCAGTACTTC.

This sequence joins TRBV5-5 and TRBJ2-5; unclear D gene. Trimming took 0 bases from V and 5 from J, leaving 8 bases between them. Per the germline V gene, CDR1 is SGHKS and CDR2 is YYEKEE (reference sequence). The CDR3 is made up of 13 amino acids. The CDR3 nucleotides are TGTGCCAGCAGCTTGGTAGGGATGGAGACCCAGTACTTC. Translating it yields CASSLVGMETQYF.

This clone was detected a few times. The chain joins TRBV29-1 to TRBJ2-1, with 7 bases matching TRBD1. The junction had 7 bases not matched to a gene; V was cut back by 4 bases and J by 1 base. Germline V gene lookup returns CDR1 SQVTM and CDR2 ANQGSEA. This CDR3 has 15 amino acids. The DNA of the CDR3 is TGCAGCGTTGGGGGAGAGGGGGCTTCCTACAATGAGCAGTTCTTC. Translated: CSVGGEGASYNEQFF.

V usage is TRBV5-1 and J usage is TRBJ2-5; 9 nucleotides match TRBD2. The trim removed 2 bases at V and 5 bases at J, leaving 7 bases unmatched. Per germline, CDR1 SGHRS and CDR2 YFSETQ. The CDR3 contains 15 residues. CDR3: CASSFGGGRGETQYF. The CDR3 nucleotides are TGCGCCAGCAGCTTCGGTGGCGGGAGGGGTGAGACCCAGTACTTC.

The chain recombines TRBV6-1 with TRBJ2-7; 10 bases map to TRBD2. This CDR3 contains 16 residues. The junction had 7 bases not matched to a gene; V was cut back by 3 bases and J by 2 bases. The germline gives CDR1 MNHNS, CDR2 SASEGT. In nucleotides, the CDR3 is TGTGCCAGCAGTGACATGAGACTAGCGGGCACCTACGAGCAGTACTTC. Protein sequence: CASSDMRLAGTYEQYF.

The genes are TRBV5-4 and TRBJ2-7; D is perhaps TRBD1 (7 bases). V shed 4 bases and J shed 3 bases, with 20 bases lying between them. CDR3 length: 16 amino acids. The germline V gene encodes CDR1 SGHNT and CDR2 YYREEE (reference sequence). CDR3 region: CASSPGGVQGGYEQYF. CDR3 nucleotides: TGTGCCAGCAGCCCCGGGGGAGTCCAGGGGGGCTACGAGCAGTACTTC. Supplemented by reference TRBV5-4 and TRBJ2-7, the full variable domain reads ETGVTQSPTHLIKTRGQQVTLRCSSQSGHNTVSWYQQALGQGPQFIFQYYREEENGRGNFPPRFSGLQFPNYSSELNVNALELDDSALYLCASSPGGVQGGYEQYFGPGTRLTVT.

This chain uses TRBV6-1 with TRBJ2-7; D is unclear. Germline CDR1 MNHNS, CDR2 SASEGT. CDR3 length: 14 amino acids. V was clipped by 7 bases and J by 0 bases, with 13 bases between them. The chain's CDR3 is CASIGDLISYEQYF. CDR3 sequence (DNA): TGTGCCAGCATAGGTGACTTAATCTCCTACGAGCAGTACTTC.